This paragraph reports one TCR beta chain. In the authors' workflow: Counts of nucleated cells, estimated from reference gene primer amplification, were obtained. Sequencing used immunoSEQ multiplex PCR; TCRdb keeps in-frame clones, though not all of them. That table is the source of V, J and clone size, and D and trimming were worked out from the DNA. Counted here are about 49,000 clones, 84% occurring once; the ten biggest clones make up 1.5% to 2%. The data were taken from a study of blood T cell repertoires in COVID-19. The overall study: Donors in the United States, Italy and Spain gave samples during acute or convalescent COVID-19. PBMCs, B-cell-depleted T cells, or T cells were the source of the cDNA or gDNA that made up the material.

In germline, CDR1 is ENHRY, CDR2 SYGVKD. Trimming removed 7 bases at V and 0 bases at J, with 19 bases between. This CDR3 is built from 18 residues. The chain uses TRBV10-3 and TRBJ2-6; D possibly corresponds to TRBD2 (6 bases). The TCR comes from a man between 45 and 60 years old with acute or convalescent COVID-19. The sequenced material came from peripheral blood. The CDR3 reads CAIKGSGTHHSGANVLTF. DNA for the CDR3: TGTGCCATCAAAGGGTCCGGGACTCATCACTCTGGGGCCAACGTCCTGACTTTC.